Shown below are 9 T cell receptor beta chains from a single sample sequenced in a study of T cell repertoires in cytomegalovirus infection. MiXCR was run by TCRdb on the reads, yielding one entry per CDR3 protein. This table has around 490,000 distinct CDR3 sequences, 26% appearing once. Sequencing was carried out using PBMCs. These receptors were taken from a human donor in good health (CMV status not recorded). Some clones in this sample may be carry-over from other donors' samples.

This clonotype was detected a few times. The V call is TRBV7-2, the J call TRBJ2-3, with TRBD1 matching over 7 bases. With 2 bases clipped from V and 2 bases from J, the junction kept 7 bases outside the gene matches. This CDR3 comprises 16 residues. Germline assignment: CDR1 SGHTA and CDR2 FQGNSA. For the CDR3, the DNA is TGTGCCAGCAGCTTATCACAGGGGCTTCTCACAGATACGCAGTATTTT. Translating gives CASSLSQGLLTDTQYF.

The sample holds many counts of this clonotype. The chain is built from TRBV4-3 and TRBJ2-3; D could derive from TRBD1 or TRBD2 (5 bases each). Trimming left V 2 bases short and J 6 bases short, with 15 bases between. Germline V CDR1 and CDR2: LGHNA, YSLEER. The CDR3 sequence is 15 residues long. CDR3 residues: CASSQRFRGEDTQYF. For the CDR3, the DNA is TGCGCCAGCAGCCAAAGGTTTAGGGGAGAGGATACGCAGTATTTT.

This clonotype was seen a few times. The chain carries TRBV5-5 and TRBJ2-1; D gene uncertain. Germline V CDR1 and CDR2: SGHKS, YYEKEE (reference sequence). There are 13 residues in the CDR3. The V end was cut by 0 bases, the J end by 8 bases, with 9 bases between. For the CDR3, the DNA is TGTGCCAGCAGCTTGGCCGGTACAGATGAGCAGTTCTTC. Encoded protein: CASSLAGTDEQFF. The full variable domain, in which reference TRBV5-5 and TRBJ2-1 provide the parts outside the CDR3, is DAGVTQSPTHLIKTRGQQVTLRCSPISGHKSVSWYQQVLGQGPQFIFQYYEKEERGRGNFPDRFSARQFPNYSSELNVNALLLGDSALYLCASSLAGTDEQFFGPGTRLTVL.

This clonotype occurred once. A junction boundary mismatches the germline segment, possibly from a read error. The chain's CDR3 is CASSGETRYF. CDR3 DNA sequence: TGTGCCAGCAGCGGAGAGACCCGGTACTTC. The rearrangement uses TRBV12-3 or TRBV12-4 and TRBJ2-5, with D hard to call. The CDR3 extends over 10 amino acids.

V and J are TRBV9 and TRBJ1-6; possibly TRBD1 for D (5 bases). Germline CDR1 SGDLS, CDR2 YYNGEE. Trimming stripped 4 bases from V and 6 bases from J, with 17 bases between. CDR3 length equals 16 residues. The CDR3 here is CASSSTSGTANSPLHF. CDR3 sequence (DNA): TGTGCCAGCAGCTCGACTTCCGGGACGGCTAATTCACCCCTCCACTTT.

In this sample, this clonotype turned up a few times. The V gene is TRBV10-3, the J gene TRBJ2-7, with 11 bases aligning to TRBD2. The length of the CDR3 is 16 residues. V dropped 6 bases and J dropped 2; count of bases not matched to a gene: 9. Looked up from germline, CDR1 is ENHRY and CDR2 is SYGVKD. The chain's CDR3 is CAIRDSVAGGTYEQYF. The CDR3 DNA reads TGTGCCATCAGAGATTCGGTAGCGGGAGGGACCTACGAGCAGTACTTC.

This clonotype was counted ten times or more. The chain carries TRBV7-2 and TRBJ1-1; D is undetermined. The germline V gene has CDR1 SGHTA and CDR2 FQGNSA. This CDR3 has 14 residues. Trimming took 3 bases from V and 1 from J, leaving 9 bases between them. The DNA of the CDR3 is TGTGCCAGCAGCTTTTTCGGGGAGAACACTGAAGCTTTCTTT. As protein: CASSFFGENTEAFF.

The chain employs TRBV29-1 and TRBJ2-3; tentatively, D is TRBD1 or TRBD2 (5 bases each). V lost 0 bases, J lost 4 bases, and 17 bases lay in between. The CDR3 consists of 16 residues. In germline, CDR1 is SQVTM, CDR2 ANQGSEA. The CDR3 is CSVEDPGQRGADTQYF. CDR3 coding DNA: TGCAGCGTTGAAGATCCGGGGCAACGAGGGGCAGATACGCAGTATTTT.

Only a few counts were recorded for this clonotype. The genes are TRBV6-2 or TRBV6-3 and TRBJ2-7, with TRBD2 matching over 14 bases. The CDR3 consists of 15 residues. The trim removed 2 bases at V and 7 bases at J, leaving 4 bases unmatched. The germline CDR1 and CDR2 sequences are MNHEY and SVGEGT. In DNA, the CDR3 is TGTGCCAGCAGTTACGGACTAGCGGGAGGATGGGAGCAGTACGTC. Translation: CASSYGLAGGWEQYV.